What follows are 12 T cell receptor beta chains derived from one specimen sequenced in a study of blood T cell repertoires in COVID-19. Sequenced by immunoSEQ multiplex PCR; TCRdb stores in-frame clones only, minus some. The sample shows about 330,000 clones, around nine tenths of them seen only once. Sample: peripheral blood. The receptors were sampled from a woman aged 45-65 years with active or convalescent COVID-19.

The chain joins TRBV28 to TRBJ2-3; tentative D call: TRBD1 (6 bases). The CDR3 spans 14 residues. The germline V gene has CDR1 MDHEN and CDR2 SYDVKM. V was shortened by 4 bases and J by 4 bases, with 12 bases between the two germline ends. Written as DNA, the CDR3 is TGTGCCAGCAGTTCCCCAAACAGGGCAGATACGCAGTATTTT. Translation: CASSSPNRADTQYF.

The chain recombines TRBV7-2 with TRBJ2-3, with TRBD2 matching 9 bases. Germline CDR1 reads SGHTA; CDR2 reads FQGNSA. V lost 0 bases, J lost 5 bases, and 6 bases stayed unmatched. The CDR3 loop spans 16 amino acids. The CDR3 loop reads CASSLAWRGGQDTQYF. The CDR3, as DNA: TGTGCCAGCAGCTTAGCGTGGCGGGGGGGGCAAGATACGCAGTATTTT.

This clone was observed once. The chain recombines TRBV5-1 with TRBJ2-1; D is possibly TRBD2 (5 bases). Germline loops: CDR1 SGHRS, CDR2 YFSETQ. Trimming shortened V by 0 bases and J by 7 bases, and 8 bases separated the two germline ends. The CDR3 runs 13 residues. CDR3 in DNA: TGCGCCAGCAGCTTGGGCCCGGGGAATGAGCAGTTCTTC. Its protein product is CASSLGPGNEQFF.

V and J are TRBV7-9 and TRBJ1-5; no reliable D call. The CDR3 totals 13 residues. V shed 2 bases and J shed 4 bases, with 6 bases lying between them. The germline V gene has CDR1 SEHNR and CDR2 FQNEAQ (reference sequence). CDR3 protein: CASSLNWNQPQHF. The CDR3 DNA follows: TGTGCCAGCAGCTTAAACTGGAATCAGCCCCAGCATTTT. Combining the CDR3 with reference TRBV7-9 and TRBJ1-5 gives the whole variable domain DTGVSQNPRHKITKRGQNVTFRCDPISEHNRLYWYRQTLGQGPEFLTYFQNEAQLEKSRLLSDRFSAERPKGSFSTLEIQRTEQGDSAMYLCASSLNWNQPQHFGDGTRLSIL.

The V call is TRBV4-3, the J call TRBJ2-3; 10 bases match TRBD2. Germline V gene lookup returns CDR1 LGHNA and CDR2 YSLEER. The trim removed 0 bases at V and 5 bases at J, leaving 8 bases unmatched. This CDR3 comprises 17 residues. CDR3 amino acids: CASSQDQAGGPRDTQYF. The DNA for the CDR3 is TGCGCCAGCAGCCAAGACCAAGCGGGGGGGCCACGAGATACGCAGTATTTT.

This chain connects TRBV20-1 to TRBJ1-5; D is unclear. CDR1 DFQATT and CDR2 SNEGSKA come from the germline V gene (reference sequence). V was shortened by 3 bases and J by 7 bases, with 7 bases between the two germline ends. The CDR3 spans 11 residues. The CDR3 coding sequence is TGCAGTGCTAGTGCAGGCCAGCCCCAGCATTTT. Translating it yields CSASAGQPQHF.

The V and J genes are TRBV19 and TRBJ2-7; D is possibly TRBD1 (6 bases). The CDR3 length is 13 residues. Germline CDR1 is LNHDA and CDR2 is SQIVND (reference sequence). V was trimmed by 4 bases and J by 3 bases, leaving 10 bases between them. CDR3 nucleotide sequence: TGTGCCAGTAGTAAGACAGGATTCTACGAGCAGTACTTC. This codes for CASSKTGFYEQYF.

The chain recombines TRBV5-1 with TRBJ2-6; no clear D. The length of the CDR3 is 15 residues. Trimming removed 0 bases from V and 1 base from J, with 5 bases in between. CDR1 is SGHRS, CDR2 YFSETQ, per germline. CDR3 sequence: CASSLVGSGANVLTF. The CDR3 DNA sequence: TGCGCCAGCAGCTTGGTCGGGTCTGGGGCCAACGTCCTGACTTTC.

The chain is built from TRBV7-9 and TRBJ1-4; 10 positions match TRBD1. The V gene's germline CDR1 is SEHNR and CDR2 FQNEAQ (reference sequence). This CDR3 is 16 amino acids long. V dropped 6 bases and J dropped 2; count of bases not matched to a gene: 6. The CDR3 DNA is TGTGCCAGCAGTCGAGGGACAGGGGTGACTAATGAAAAACTGTTTTTT. Encoded protein: CASSRGTGVTNEKLFF.

The V gene is TRBV9, the J gene TRBJ2-7; no clear D gene. With 0 bases removed from V and 2 bases from J, the gap between germline ends came to 15 bases. In germline, CDR1 is SGDLS, CDR2 YYNGEE. The CDR3 contains 16 residues. The DNA for the CDR3 is TGTGCCAGCAGCGTAGGGTCAGGTATTAATGCCTACGAGCAGTACTTC. Its translation is CASSVGSGINAYEQYF.

This chain links TRBV10-3 with TRBJ2-5; 8 bases are a match to TRBD1. The V gene end was trimmed by 2 bases and the J gene end by 7 bases; junction bases not matched to a gene: 3. The CDR3 runs to 13 residues. Per germline, CDR1 ENHRY and CDR2 SYGVKD. The chain's CDR3 is CAISEGQGGTQYF. In nucleotides, the CDR3 is TGTGCCATCAGTGAGGGACAGGGCGGGACCCAGTACTTC.

The rearrangement uses TRBV27 and TRBJ1-1; 9 bases fit TRBD1. Looked up from germline, CDR1 is MNHEY and CDR2 is SMNVEV (reference sequence). J lost 3 bases, V lost 6 bases, and 8 bases had no gene match. The CDR3 runs 15 residues. This CDR3 reads CASSPRRDRDTEAFF. As DNA, the CDR3 is TGTGCCAGCAGCCCCAGAAGGGACAGGGACACTGAAGCTTTCTTT.